The clone carrying this TCR beta chain was detected only a few times. The data originate from a study of T-cell reconstitution after alpha-beta-depleted transplantation in children. CDR1 is SGHAT and CDR2 is FQNNGV in the germline V gene. V shed 2 bases and J shed 0 bases, with 14 bases lying between them. The CDR3 totals 18 residues. A TCRbeta library incorporating unique molecular identifiers was prepared. TCRdb passed the PCR reads through MiXCR, listing each CDR3 protein once. Of a few hundred thousand distinct CDR3 sequences in the sample, around 12% were seen once. The J gene is TRBJ2-6, the V gene TRBV11-2; the D gene is possibly TRBD1 (6 bases). The sequencing used PBMCs from the stem cell graft donor, collected from the stem cell graft. The sequence derives from a human donor who donated a stem cell graft to a child with combined immunodeficiency. The CDR3 DNA is TGTGCCAGCAGCTTATTGGCCAGGGGATACTCTGGGGCCAACGTCCTGACTTTC. Translated, it gives CASSLLARGYSGANVLTF.